This TCR beta chain is from a study of beta chain features in type 1 diabetes. Across the study: All samples combined gave roughly 100 million sorted cells for examination. Points from the study as a whole: The naive, central memory and Treg TCRB repertoires looked more alike in patients than they did in healthy donors. Shorter TCRB CDR3s, moderately but significantly so, were found in Type 1 diabetes patients in all four CD4+ subsets.

This clone was seen only a few times. What it binds is unknown. The sequenced template was cDNA made from the entire isolated RNA. Some clones are missing from TCRdb's copy, which holds only in-frame ones; the method was immunoSEQ multiplex PCR. Among roughly 350,000 clones listed, roughly a tenth were seen once. The clonotype originates from a man aged 30 to 39 with type 1 diabetes. Sequencing used central memory CD4+ T cells from blood.

The CDR3 bases are TGTGCCAGCAACCCAGGGGCTAGCGGGAGCTACGAGCAGTACTTC. Its protein is CASNPGASGSYEQYF. The J gene is TRBJ2-7, the V gene TRBV28, with TRBD2 matching 10 bases. Germline V gene data show CDR1 as MDHEN and CDR2 as SYDVKM. The CDR3 loop spans 15 amino acids. J gave up 3 bases and V 7 bases, and 9 bases lay outside the gene matches. The complete variable domain, with remaining parts taken from reference TRBV28 and TRBJ2-7, reads DVKVTQSSRYLVKRTGEKVFLECVQDMDHENMFWYRQDPGLGLRLIYFSYDVKMKEKGDIPEGYSVSREKKERFSLILESASTNQTSMYLCASNPGASGSYEQYFGPGTRLTVT.